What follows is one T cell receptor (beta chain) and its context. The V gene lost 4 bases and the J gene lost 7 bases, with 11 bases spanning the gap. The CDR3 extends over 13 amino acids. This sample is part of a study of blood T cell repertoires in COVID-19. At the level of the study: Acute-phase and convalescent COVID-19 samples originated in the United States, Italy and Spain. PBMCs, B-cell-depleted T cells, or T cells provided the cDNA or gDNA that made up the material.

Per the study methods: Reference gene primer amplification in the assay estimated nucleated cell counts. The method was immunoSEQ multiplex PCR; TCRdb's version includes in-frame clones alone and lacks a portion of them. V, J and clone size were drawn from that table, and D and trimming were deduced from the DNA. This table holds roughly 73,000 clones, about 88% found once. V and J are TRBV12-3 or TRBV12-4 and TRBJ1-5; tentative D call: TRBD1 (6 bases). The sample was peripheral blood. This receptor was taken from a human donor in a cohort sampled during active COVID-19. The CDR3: CASSSQQGQPQHF. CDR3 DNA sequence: TGTGCCAGCAGTTCCCAACAGGGACAGCCCCAGCATTTT.